This T cell receptor (beta chain) was retrieved from a study of human T cells and chemical hapten exposure. At the level of the study: Variability of per-sample TCR yields stemmed mainly from small differences in pooled library volume. Study-level results: TCRs at high frequency, those above 1 in 1000, did not change with DPC sensitization.

It was unfractionated whole blood from which total RNA was extracted. CDR1 SGHRS and CDR2 YFSETQ come from the germline V gene. The germline V and J ends were trimmed by 0 bases and 5 bases, with 8 bases remaining between them. The CDR3 spans 13 residues. Details on this clonotype: Its antigen is not known.

Within the library, unique molecular identifiers were attached to each individual cDNA molecule. In the original workflow: Per-sample TCR counts ranged from roughly 20,000 to 750,000, median roughly 98,000. One entry per CDR3 protein, called by TCRdb with MiXCR from the reads. The V and J calls shown here were made by TCRdb, not taken from the authors' results. The table lists around 120,000 distinct CDR3 sequences, over 7% of them singletons, with around 1.4% in the top ten. The sample taken for sequencing was whole blood. The chain has TRBV5-1 and TRBJ1-1; tentatively, D is TRBD1 (5 bases). The TCR originated in a human donor in good health. Some clones in this sample may be carry-over from other donors' samples. Here the CDR3 DNA reads TGCGCCAGCAGCTTGGGTTGGGGGACTGAAGCTTTCTTT. Translated, it gives CASSLGWGTEAFF.